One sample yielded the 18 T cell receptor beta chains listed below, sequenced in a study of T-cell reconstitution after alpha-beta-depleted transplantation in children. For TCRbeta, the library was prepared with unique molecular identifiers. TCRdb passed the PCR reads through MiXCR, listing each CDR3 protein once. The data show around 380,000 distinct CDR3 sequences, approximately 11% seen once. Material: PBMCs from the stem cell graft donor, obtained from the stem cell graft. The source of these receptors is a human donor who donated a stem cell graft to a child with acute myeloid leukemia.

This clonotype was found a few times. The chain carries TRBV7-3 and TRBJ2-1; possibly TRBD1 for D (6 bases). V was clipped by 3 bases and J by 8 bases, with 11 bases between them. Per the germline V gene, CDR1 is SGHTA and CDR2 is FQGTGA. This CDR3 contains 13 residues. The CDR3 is CASSFYQGHEQFF. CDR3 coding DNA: TGTGCCAGCAGCTTCTACCAGGGGCATGAGCAGTTCTTC.

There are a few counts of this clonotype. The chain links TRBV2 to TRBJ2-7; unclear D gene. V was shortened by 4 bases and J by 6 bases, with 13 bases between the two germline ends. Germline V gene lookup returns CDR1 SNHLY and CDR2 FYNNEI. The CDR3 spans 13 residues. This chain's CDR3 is CASSGVVVSEQYV. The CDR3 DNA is TGTGCCAGCAGTGGGGTGGTGGTTTCCGAGCAGTACGTC.

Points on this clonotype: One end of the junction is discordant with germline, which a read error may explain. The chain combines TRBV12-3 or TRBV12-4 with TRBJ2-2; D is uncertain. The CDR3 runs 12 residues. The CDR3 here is CVSSLGAGELFF. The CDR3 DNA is TGTGTCAGCAGTTTAGGAGCCGGGGAGCTGTTTTTT.

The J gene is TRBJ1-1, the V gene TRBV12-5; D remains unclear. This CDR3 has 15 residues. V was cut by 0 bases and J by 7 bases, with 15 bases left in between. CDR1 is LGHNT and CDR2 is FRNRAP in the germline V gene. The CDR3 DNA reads TGTGCTAGTGGTTTGGTACCCAATACGATGGGTGAAGCTTTCTTT. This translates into CASGLVPNTMGEAFF.

CDR3 sequence reads: CATSREDRGSYNEQFF. CDR3 DNA sequence: TGTGCCACCAGCAGAGAAGACAGGGGATCCTACAATGAGCAGTTCTTC. The chain couples TRBV15 to TRBJ2-1, with 8 bases matching TRBD1. The V and J ends lost 0 bases and 1 base, in that order; junction bases with no gene match: 2. Looked up from germline, CDR1 is LNHNV and CDR2 is YYDKDF (reference sequence). The CDR3 is made up of 16 amino acids. Complete variable domain (other parts from reference TRBV15 and TRBJ2-1): DAMVIQNPRYQVTQFGKPVTLSCSQTLNHNVMYWYQQKSSQAPKLLFHYYDKDFNNEADTPDNFQSRRPNTSFCFLDIRSPGLGDTAMYLCATSREDRGSYNEQFFGPGTRLTVL.

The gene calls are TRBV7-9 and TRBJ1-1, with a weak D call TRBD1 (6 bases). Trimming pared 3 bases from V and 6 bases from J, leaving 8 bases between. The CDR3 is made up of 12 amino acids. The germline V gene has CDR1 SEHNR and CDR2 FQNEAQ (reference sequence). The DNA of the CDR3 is TGTGCCAGCAGCTTTGGGACATCTGAAGCTTTCTTT. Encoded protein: CASSFGTSEAFF.

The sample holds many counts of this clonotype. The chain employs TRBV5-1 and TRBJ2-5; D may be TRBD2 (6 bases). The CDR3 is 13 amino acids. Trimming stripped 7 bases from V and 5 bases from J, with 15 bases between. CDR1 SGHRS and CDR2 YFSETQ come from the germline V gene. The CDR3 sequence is CASAQNLAETQYF. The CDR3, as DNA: TGCGCCAGCGCCCAGAACCTAGCGGAGACCCAGTACTTC.

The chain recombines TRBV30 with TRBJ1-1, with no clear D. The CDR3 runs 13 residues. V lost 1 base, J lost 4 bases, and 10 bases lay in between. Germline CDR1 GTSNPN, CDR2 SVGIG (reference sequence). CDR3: CAWSGMGGTEAFF. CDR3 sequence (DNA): TGTGCCTGGAGTGGGATGGGAGGCACTGAAGCTTTCTTT. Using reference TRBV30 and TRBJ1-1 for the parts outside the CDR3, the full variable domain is SQTIHQWPATLVQPVGSPLSLECTVEGTSNPNLYWYRQAAGRGLQLLFYSVGIGQISSEVPQNLSASRPQDRQFILSSKKLLLSDSGFYLCAWSGMGGTEAFFGQGTRLTVV.

CDR3 DNA sequence: TGCGCCAGCAGCGACCAGCGACTACCCCTCGAGCAGTACTTC. The encoded protein is CASSDQRLPLEQYF. V gene TRBV5-1 combines with J gene TRBJ2-7, with a possible D match to TRBD2 (5 bases). Trimming shortened V by 4 bases and J by 6 bases, and 17 bases separated the two germline ends. Germline V gene sequence: CDR1 SGHRS, CDR2 YFSETQ. The CDR3 totals 14 residues.

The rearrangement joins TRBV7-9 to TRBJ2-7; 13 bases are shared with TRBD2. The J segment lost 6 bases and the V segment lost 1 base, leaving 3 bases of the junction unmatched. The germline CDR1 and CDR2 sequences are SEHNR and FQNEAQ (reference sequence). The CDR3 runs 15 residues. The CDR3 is CASSLGLAGGGEQYF. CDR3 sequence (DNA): TGTGCCAGCAGCTTAGGACTAGCGGGAGGAGGCGAGCAGTACTTC.

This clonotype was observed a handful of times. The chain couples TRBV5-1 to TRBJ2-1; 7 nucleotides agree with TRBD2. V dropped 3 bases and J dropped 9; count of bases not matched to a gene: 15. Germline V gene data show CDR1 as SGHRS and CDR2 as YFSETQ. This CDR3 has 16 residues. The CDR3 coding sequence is TGCGCCAGCAGCTGGCAAGAGGGACGGCGGGGGAGTGAGCAGTTCTTC. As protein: CASSWQEGRRGSEQFF.

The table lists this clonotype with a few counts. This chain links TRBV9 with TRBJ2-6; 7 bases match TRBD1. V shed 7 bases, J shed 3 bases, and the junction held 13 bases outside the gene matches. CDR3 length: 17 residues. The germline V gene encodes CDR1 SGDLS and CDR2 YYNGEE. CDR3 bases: TGTGCCAGCTCCCTAGGGGTTAGGGGGCTTGGGGCCAACGTCCTGACTTTC. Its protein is CASSLGVRGLGANVLTF. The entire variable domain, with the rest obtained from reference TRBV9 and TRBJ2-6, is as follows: DSGVTQTPKHLITATGQRVTLRCSPRSGDLSVYWYQQSLDQGLQFLIQYYNGEERAKGNILERFSAQQFPDLHSELNLSSLELGDSALYFCASSLGVRGLGANVLTFGAGSRLTVL.

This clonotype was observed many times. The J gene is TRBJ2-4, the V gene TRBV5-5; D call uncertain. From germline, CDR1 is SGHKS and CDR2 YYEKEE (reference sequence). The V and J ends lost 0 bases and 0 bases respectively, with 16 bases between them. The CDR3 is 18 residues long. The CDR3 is CASSLGLRSDLAKNIQYF. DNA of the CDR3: TGTGCCAGCAGCTTGGGACTGAGGAGTGATTTAGCCAAAAACATTCAGTACTTC.

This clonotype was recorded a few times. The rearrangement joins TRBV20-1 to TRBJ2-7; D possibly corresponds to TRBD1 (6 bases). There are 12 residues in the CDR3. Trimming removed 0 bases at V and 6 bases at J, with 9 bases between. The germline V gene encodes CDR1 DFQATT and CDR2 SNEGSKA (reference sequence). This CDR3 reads CSAREGAGEQYV. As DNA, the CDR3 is TGCAGTGCTAGAGAGGGGGCCGGCGAGCAGTACGTC.

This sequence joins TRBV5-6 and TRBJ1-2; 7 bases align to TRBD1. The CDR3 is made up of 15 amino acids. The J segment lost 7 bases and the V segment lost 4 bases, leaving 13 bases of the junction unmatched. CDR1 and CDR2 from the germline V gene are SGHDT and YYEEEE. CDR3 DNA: TGTGCCAGCAGCCAAGGAGACAGGGTCGTTTTTGGCTACACCTTC. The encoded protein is CASSQGDRVVFGYTF.

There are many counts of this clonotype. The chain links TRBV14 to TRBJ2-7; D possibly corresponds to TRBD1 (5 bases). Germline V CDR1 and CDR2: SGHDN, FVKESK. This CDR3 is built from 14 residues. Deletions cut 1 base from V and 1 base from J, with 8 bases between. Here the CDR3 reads CASSQVQGSYEQYF. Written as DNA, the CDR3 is TGTGCCAGCAGCCAAGTGCAGGGTTCCTACGAGCAGTACTTC.

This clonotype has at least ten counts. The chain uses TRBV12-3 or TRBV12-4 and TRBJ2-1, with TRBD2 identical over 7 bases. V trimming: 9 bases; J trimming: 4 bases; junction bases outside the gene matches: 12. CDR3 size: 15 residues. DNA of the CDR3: TGTGCCAGTGGCGGGATGGCTAGCGGATACAATGAGCAGTTCTTC. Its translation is CASGGMASGYNEQFF.

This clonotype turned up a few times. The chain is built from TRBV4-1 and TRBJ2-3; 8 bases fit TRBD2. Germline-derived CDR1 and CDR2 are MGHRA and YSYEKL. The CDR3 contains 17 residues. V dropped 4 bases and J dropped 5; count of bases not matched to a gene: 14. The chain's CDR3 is CASSRPPGAGAGDTQYF. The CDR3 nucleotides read TGCGCCAGCAGCCGCCCCCCGGGAGCGGGAGCGGGAGATACGCAGTATTTT.